This TCR beta chain was sequenced during a study of control samples from healthy donors and cancer patients. Sequencing used immunoSEQ multiplex PCR; TCRdb keeps in-frame clones, though not all of them. The sample has about 130,000 clones, about 93% seen once. This receptor was identified in a man aged 40-49 years in good health. The sequenced sample was blood.

DNA of the CDR3: TGTGCCAGCAGAAAAGGGGGTGAACAAGGACTAGCGAGCGCCACAGATACGCAGTATTTT. It is translated as CASRKGGEQGLASATDTQYF. The V call is TRBV5-4, the J call TRBJ2-3; 9 nucleotides line up with TRBD2. Trimming took 5 bases from V and 2 from J; bases not matched to a gene: 21. This CDR3 has 20 residues. Germline V CDR1 and CDR2: SGHNT, YYREEE (reference sequence). The variable domain in full, with the rest retrieved from reference TRBV5-4 and TRBJ2-3, is ETGVTQSPTHLIKTRGQQVTLRCSSQSGHNTVSWYQQALGQGPQFIFQYYREEENGRGNFPPRFSGLQFPNYSSELNVNALELDDSALYLCASRKGGEQGLASATDTQYFGPGTRLTVL.